The 18 T cell receptor beta chains in this list originate from one sample, sequenced in a study of blood T cell repertoires in COVID-19. Assay: immunoSEQ multiplex PCR; the TCRdb copy retains only in-frame clones and omits some. The data show approximately 330,000 clones, roughly 87% seen once. What was sequenced was peripheral blood. Receptors originate from a man aged 25-45 years with COVID-19, enrolled during active disease.

The chain carries TRBV5-1 and TRBJ2-3, with 13 nucleotides matching TRBD2. Per the germline V gene, CDR1 is SGHRS and CDR2 is YFSETQ. CDR3 length equals 17 residues. The V gene end was trimmed by 1 base and the J gene end by 2 bases; junction bases not matched to a gene: 4. The CDR3: CASSLRTSGGTTDTQYF. CDR3 nucleotide sequence: TGCGCCAGCAGCTTGAGGACTAGCGGGGGAACCACAGATACGCAGTATTTT.

This chain joins TRBV9 and TRBJ1-2; D is possibly TRBD1 (5 bases). This CDR3 is built from 14 residues. Trimming pared 2 bases from V and 0 bases from J, leaving 8 bases between. CDR1 is SGDLS and CDR2 is YYNGEE in the germline V gene. Here the CDR3 DNA reads TGTGCCAGCAGCGTGACAGAGTCTAACTATGGCTACACCTTC. Translated: CASSVTESNYGYTF. Combining the CDR3 with reference TRBV9 and TRBJ1-2 gives the whole variable domain DSGVTQTPKHLITATGQRVTLRCSPRSGDLSVYWYQQSLDQGLQFLIQYYNGEERAKGNILERFSAQQFPDLHSELNLSSLELGDSALYFCASSVTESNYGYTFGSGTRLTVV.

This sequence joins TRBV19 and TRBJ2-7; TRBD2 agrees at 9 bases. CDR1 LNHDA and CDR2 SQIVND come from the germline V gene (reference sequence). The CDR3 has 15 residues. The junction had 9 bases not matched to a gene; V was cut back by 6 bases and J by 3 bases. This CDR3 reads CASSPSGGPFYEQYF. CDR3 nucleotides: TGTGCCAGTAGCCCCAGCGGGGGGCCATTCTACGAGCAGTACTTC.

The chain has TRBV7-6 and TRBJ2-1, with D perhaps matching TRBD1 (5 bases). Trimming removed 5 bases from V and 7 bases from J, with 12 bases in between. The CDR3 has 13 amino acids. Germline lookup yields CDR1 SGHVS and CDR2 FNYEAQ. In nucleotides, the CDR3 is TGTGCCAGCAGCCTTAGACAGCCTAATGAGCAGTTCTTC. It encodes CASSLRQPNEQFF. The full variable domain, its missing parts supplied by reference TRBV7-6 and TRBJ2-1, is GAGVSQSPRYKVTKRGQDVALRCDPISGHVSLYWYRQALGQGPEFLTYFNYEAQQDKSGLPNDRFSAERPEGSISTLTIQRTEQRDSAMYRCASSLRQPNEQFFGPGTRLTVL.

V gene TRBV5-6 combines with J gene TRBJ2-3; D unclear. Trimming shortened V by 0 bases and J by 5 bases, and 7 bases separated the two germline ends. The germline gives CDR1 SGHDT, CDR2 YYEEEE. The CDR3 is made up of 13 amino acids. The CDR3 nucleotides are TGTGCCAGCAGCTTGGTGAGTGGAGATACGCAGTATTTT. Its protein is CASSLVSGDTQYF.

This chain connects TRBV2 to TRBJ2-7, with 9 bases matching TRBD1. Germline CDR1 and CDR2: SNHLY and FYNNEI. The ends lost 5 bases at V and 2 bases at J; junction bases unmatched: 4. The CDR3 spans 14 residues. The CDR3 nucleotides read TGTGCCAGCAGTAAGGACAGGGGAGCCTACGAGCAGTACTTC. This sequence encodes CASSKDRGAYEQYF.

The chain links TRBV7-9 to TRBJ2-5; D remains unclear. The germline gives CDR1 SEHNR, CDR2 FQNEAQ (reference sequence). This CDR3 contains 12 residues. Trimming left V 2 bases short and J 3 bases short, with 4 bases between. The CDR3: CASSLLEETQYF. The CDR3 DNA is TGTGCCAGCAGCTTACTAGAAGAGACCCAGTACTTC.

This clone was seen more than once but under ten times. This rearrangement joins TRBV18 to TRBJ1-5, with TRBD1 as a possible D gene (5 bases). Germline V lookup: CDR1 KGHSH, CDR2 LQKENI. Trimming removed 3 bases at V and 5 bases at J, with 11 bases between. The CDR3 totals 14 residues. The CDR3 reads CASSPGGFYQPQHF. In DNA, the CDR3 is TGTGCCAGCTCACCGGGGGGGTTTTATCAGCCCCAGCATTTT. Full variable domain (missing parts from reference TRBV18 and TRBJ1-5): NAGVMQNPRHLVRRRGQEARLRCSPMKGHSHVYWYRQLPEEGLKFMVYLQKENIIDESGMPKERFSAEFPKEGPSILRIQQVVRGDSAAYFCASSPGGFYQPQHFGDGTRLSIL.

This clone was seen just once. This sequence joins TRBV19 and TRBJ1-6, with D uncertain. The germline gives CDR1 LNHDA, CDR2 SQIVND (reference sequence). The CDR3 is made up of 16 amino acids. V shed 5 bases and J shed 0 bases, with 11 bases lying between them. The CDR3 region is CASSSTPSSYNSPLHF. The CDR3 nucleotides are TGTGCCAGTAGTTCGACTCCTAGCTCCTATAATTCACCCCTCCACTTT.

V and J are TRBV5-1 and TRBJ1-2; unclear D gene. The CDR3 is 15 amino acids. Germline loops: CDR1 SGHRS, CDR2 YFSETQ. V dropped 1 base and J dropped 2 bases, with 12 bases sitting between them. DNA of the CDR3: TGCGCCAGCAGCTTGACGGGTGACCCAAACTATGGCTACACCTTC. The encoded protein is CASSLTGDPNYGYTF.

V gene TRBV28 combines with J gene TRBJ1-1; D unclear. The germline gives CDR1 MDHEN, CDR2 SYDVKM. V was clipped by 4 bases and J by 3 bases, with 12 bases between them. The CDR3 is made up of 14 amino acids. CDR3 in DNA: TGTGCCAGCAGTTACGGTAGAGGAGACACTGAAGCTTTCTTT. The encoded protein is CASSYGRGDTEAFF.

This clone was counted only a few times. The chain is built from TRBV5-1 and TRBJ2-2; D is perhaps TRBD2 (5 bases). The CDR3 covers 15 residues. Germline CDR1 is SGHRS and CDR2 is YFSETQ. V was clipped by 0 bases and J by 5 bases, with 11 bases between them. The CDR3 coding sequence is TGCGCCAGCAGCTTGGAGGACTTCATTACCGGGGAGCTGTTTTTT. This encodes CASSLEDFITGELFF.

The chain carries TRBV11-2 and TRBJ2-3, with a tentative D call TRBD2 (6 bases). V gave up 3 bases and J gave up 0 bases, with 10 bases separating them. Per the germline V gene, CDR1 is SGHAT and CDR2 is FQNNGV. CDR3 length: 15 residues. CDR3 in DNA: TGTGCCAGCAGCTTGTTCGGGGGTAGCACAGATACGCAGTATTTT. Protein sequence: CASSLFGGSTDTQYF.

The chain couples TRBV7-9 to TRBJ1-6, with D perhaps TRBD1 (6 bases). The V end lost 1 base, the J end lost 17 bases, and 12 bases lay between the germline ends. Per the germline V gene, CDR1 is SEHNR and CDR2 is FQNEAQ (reference sequence). The CDR3 loop spans 12 amino acids. The CDR3 DNA reads as TGTGCCAGCAGCTTAGGTACAGGGTTTTTCCACTTT. Amino acids: CASSLGTGFFHF.

V usage is TRBV19 and J usage is TRBJ2-1; 7 bases fit TRBD1. Germline values: CDR1 LNHDA, CDR2 SQIVND (reference sequence). The CDR3 has 15 residues. V lost 5 bases to trimming and J lost 0 bases; unmatched junction nucleotides: 4. For the CDR3, the DNA is TGTGCCAGTAGTGTGACAGGGAGCTCCTACAATGAGCAGTTCTTC. It translates to CASSVTGSSYNEQFF.

This chain connects TRBV19 to TRBJ1-1; tentative D call: TRBD1 (5 bases). The CDR3 is 15 amino acids. V was cut by 6 bases and J by 3 bases, with 17 bases left in between. Germline V lookup: CDR1 LNHDA, CDR2 SQIVND (reference sequence). CDR3 region: CASRSLRGGHTEAFF. The CDR3 nucleotides read TGTGCCAGTAGATCCTTACGGGGGGGTCACACTGAAGCTTTCTTT.

The rearrangement joins TRBV29-1 to TRBJ1-5, with D maybe TRBD1 (5 bases). Per germline, CDR1 SQVTM and CDR2 ANQGSEA. The CDR3 has 13 residues. Trimming left V 5 bases short and J 9 bases short, with 17 bases between. The CDR3 DNA sequence: TGCAGCGTTAGCTTCAGGGATTCGGGGCCCCAGCATTTT. Translated, it gives CSVSFRDSGPQHF.

The genes are TRBV29-1 and TRBJ2-3, with D possibly being TRBD1 (6 bases). V was cut by 2 bases and J by 5 bases, with 17 bases left in between. Germline CDR1 SQVTM, CDR2 ANQGSEA. The CDR3 contains 15 residues. As DNA, the CDR3 is TGCAGCGTTGAAAGGTCCAGGGGCGAGCGAGATACGCAGTATTTT. Protein sequence: CSVERSRGERDTQYF.